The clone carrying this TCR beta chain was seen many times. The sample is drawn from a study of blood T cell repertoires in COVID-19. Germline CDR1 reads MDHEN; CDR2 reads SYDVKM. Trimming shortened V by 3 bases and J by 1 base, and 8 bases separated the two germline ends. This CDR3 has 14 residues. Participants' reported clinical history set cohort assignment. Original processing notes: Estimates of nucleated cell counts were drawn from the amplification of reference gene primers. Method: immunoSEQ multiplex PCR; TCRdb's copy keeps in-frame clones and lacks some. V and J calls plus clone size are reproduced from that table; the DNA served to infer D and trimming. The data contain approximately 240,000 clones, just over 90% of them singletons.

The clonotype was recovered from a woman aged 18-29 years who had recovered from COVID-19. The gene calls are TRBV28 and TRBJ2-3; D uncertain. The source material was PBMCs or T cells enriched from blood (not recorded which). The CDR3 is CASSFVAGTDTQYF. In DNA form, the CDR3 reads TGTGCCAGCAGTTTCGTGGCAGGCACAGATACGCAGTATTTT.